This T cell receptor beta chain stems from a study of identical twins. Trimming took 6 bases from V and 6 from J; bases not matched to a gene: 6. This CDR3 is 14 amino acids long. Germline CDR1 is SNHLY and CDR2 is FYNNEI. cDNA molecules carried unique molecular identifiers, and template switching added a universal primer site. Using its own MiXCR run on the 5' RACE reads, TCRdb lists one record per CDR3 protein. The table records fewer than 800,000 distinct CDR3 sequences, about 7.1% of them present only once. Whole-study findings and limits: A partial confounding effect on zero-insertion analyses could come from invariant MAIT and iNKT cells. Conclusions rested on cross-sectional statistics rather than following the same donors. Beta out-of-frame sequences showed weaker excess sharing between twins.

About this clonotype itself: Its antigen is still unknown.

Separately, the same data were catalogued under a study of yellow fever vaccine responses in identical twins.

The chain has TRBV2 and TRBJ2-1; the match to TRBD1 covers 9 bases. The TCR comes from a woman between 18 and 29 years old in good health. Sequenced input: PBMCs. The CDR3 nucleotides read TGTGCCAGCAGGGACAGGGGCTTGATCAATGAGCAGTTCTTC. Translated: CASRDRGLINEQFF.